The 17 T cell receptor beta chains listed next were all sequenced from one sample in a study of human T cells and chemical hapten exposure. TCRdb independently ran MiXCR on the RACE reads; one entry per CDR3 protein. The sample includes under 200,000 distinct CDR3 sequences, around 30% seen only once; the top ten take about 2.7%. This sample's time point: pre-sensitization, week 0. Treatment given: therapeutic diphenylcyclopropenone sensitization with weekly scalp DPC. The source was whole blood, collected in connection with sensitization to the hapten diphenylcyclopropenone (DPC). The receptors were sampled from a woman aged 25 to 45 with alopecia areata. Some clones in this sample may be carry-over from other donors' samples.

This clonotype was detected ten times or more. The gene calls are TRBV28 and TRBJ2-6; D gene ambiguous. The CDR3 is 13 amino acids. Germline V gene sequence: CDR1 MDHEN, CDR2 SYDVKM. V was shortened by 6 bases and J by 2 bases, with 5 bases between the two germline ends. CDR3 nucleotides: TGTGCCAGCAGCCGTACTGGGGCCAACGTCCTGACTTTC. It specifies CASSRTGANVLTF.

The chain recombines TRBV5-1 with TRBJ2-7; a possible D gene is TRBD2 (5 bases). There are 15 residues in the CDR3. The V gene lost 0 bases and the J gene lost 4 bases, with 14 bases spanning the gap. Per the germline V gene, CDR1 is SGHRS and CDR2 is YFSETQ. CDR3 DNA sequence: TGCGCCAGCAGCTTGGAAGGAGTTCCGGGGTACGAGCAGTACTTC. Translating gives CASSLEGVPGYEQYF.

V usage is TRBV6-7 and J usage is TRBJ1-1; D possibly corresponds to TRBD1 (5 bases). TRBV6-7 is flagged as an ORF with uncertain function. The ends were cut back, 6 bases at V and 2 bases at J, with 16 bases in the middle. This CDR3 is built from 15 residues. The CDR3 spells CASRNLLDRNTEAFF. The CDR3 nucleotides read TGTGCCAGCAGAAACCTACTAGACAGAAACACTGAAGCTTTCTTT.

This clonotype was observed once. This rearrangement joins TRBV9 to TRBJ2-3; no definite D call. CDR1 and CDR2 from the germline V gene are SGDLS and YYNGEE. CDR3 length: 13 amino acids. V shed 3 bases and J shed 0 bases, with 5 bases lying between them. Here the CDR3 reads CASSAPSTDTQYF. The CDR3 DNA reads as TGTGCCAGCAGCGCCCCTAGCACAGATACGCAGTATTTT.

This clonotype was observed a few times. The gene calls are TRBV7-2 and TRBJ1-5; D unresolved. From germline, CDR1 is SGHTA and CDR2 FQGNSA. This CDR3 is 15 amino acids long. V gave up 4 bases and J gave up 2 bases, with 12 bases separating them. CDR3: CASSSFSRGNQPQHF. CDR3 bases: TGTGCCAGCAGCTCGTTTAGTCGGGGCAATCAGCCCCAGCATTTT.

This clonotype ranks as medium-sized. The CDR3 region is CSARDQGEWNEQFF. CDR3 nucleotides: TGCAGTGCTAGAGATCAGGGGGAGTGGAATGAGCAGTTCTTC. This chain connects TRBV20-1 to TRBJ2-1; 7 nucleotides line up with TRBD1. CDR1 and CDR2 (germline): DFQATT, SNEGSKA (reference sequence). The trim removed 0 bases at V and 7 bases at J, leaving 6 bases unmatched. This CDR3 has 14 amino acids.

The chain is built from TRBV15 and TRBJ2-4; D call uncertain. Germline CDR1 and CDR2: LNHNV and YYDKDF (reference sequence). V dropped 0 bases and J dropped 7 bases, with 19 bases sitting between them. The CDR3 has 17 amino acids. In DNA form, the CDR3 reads TGTGCCACCAGCAGAGATCAGGTGCTAGTAGCCCCCAACATTCAGTACTTC. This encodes CATSRDQVLVAPNIQYF.

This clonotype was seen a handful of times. The CDR3 sequence is CASRPNFGNTIYF. As DNA, the CDR3 is TGTGCCAGCAGACCTAATTTTGGAAACACCATATATTTT. The chain links TRBV6-2 or TRBV6-3 to TRBJ1-3; D gene ambiguous. The length of the CDR3 is 13 residues. The V end lost 6 bases, the J end lost 3 bases, and 9 bases lay between the germline ends. CDR1 is MNHEY and CDR2 is SVGEGT in the germline V gene.

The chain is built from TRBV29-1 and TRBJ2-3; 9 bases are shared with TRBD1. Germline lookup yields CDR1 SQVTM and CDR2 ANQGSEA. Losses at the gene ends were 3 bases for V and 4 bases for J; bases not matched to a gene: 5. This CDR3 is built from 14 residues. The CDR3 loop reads CSVDDRGRSDTQYF. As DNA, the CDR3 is TGCAGCGTTGACGACAGGGGGAGGTCAGATACGCAGTATTTT.

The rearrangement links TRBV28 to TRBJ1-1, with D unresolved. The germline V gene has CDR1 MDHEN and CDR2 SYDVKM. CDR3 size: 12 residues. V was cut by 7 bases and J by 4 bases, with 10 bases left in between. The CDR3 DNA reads TGTGCCAGCAACACCGGGAGCACTGAAGCTTTCTTT. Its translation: CASNTGSTEAFF. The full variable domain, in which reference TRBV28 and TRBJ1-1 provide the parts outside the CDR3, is DVKVTQSSRYLVKRTGEKVFLECVQDMDHENMFWYRQDPGLGLRLIYFSYDVKMKEKGDIPEGYSVSREKKERFSLILESASTNQTSMYLCASNTGSTEAFFGQGTRLTVV.

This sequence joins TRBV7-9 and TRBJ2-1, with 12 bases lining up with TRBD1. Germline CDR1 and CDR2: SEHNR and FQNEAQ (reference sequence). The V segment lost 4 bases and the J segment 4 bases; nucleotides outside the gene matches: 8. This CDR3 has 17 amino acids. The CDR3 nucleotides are TGTGCCAGCAGCTATGTGGGACAGGGGGCGGGATACAATGAGCAGTTCTTC. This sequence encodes CASSYVGQGAGYNEQFF.

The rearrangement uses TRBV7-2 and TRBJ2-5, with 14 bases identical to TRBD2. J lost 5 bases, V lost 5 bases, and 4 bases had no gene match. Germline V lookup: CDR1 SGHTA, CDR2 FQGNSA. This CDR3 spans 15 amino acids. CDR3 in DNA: TGTGCCAGCAGCAGACTAGCGGGAGGGTCGGAGACCCAGTACTTC. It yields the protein CASSRLAGGSETQYF.

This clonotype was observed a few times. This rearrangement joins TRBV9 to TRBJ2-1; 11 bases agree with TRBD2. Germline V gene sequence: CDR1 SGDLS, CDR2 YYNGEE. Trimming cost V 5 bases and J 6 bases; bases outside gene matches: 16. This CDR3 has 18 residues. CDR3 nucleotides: TGTGCCAGCAGTGGACCATCCTACGGGACTAGCGGTTCCAATGAGCAGTTCTTC. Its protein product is CASSGPSYGTSGSNEQFF.

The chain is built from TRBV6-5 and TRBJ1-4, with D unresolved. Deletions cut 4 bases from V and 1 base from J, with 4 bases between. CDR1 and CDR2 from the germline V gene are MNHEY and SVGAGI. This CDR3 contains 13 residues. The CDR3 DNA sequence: TGTGCCAGCAGTTGGGGAACTAATGAAAAACTGTTTTTT. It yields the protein CASSWGTNEKLFF.

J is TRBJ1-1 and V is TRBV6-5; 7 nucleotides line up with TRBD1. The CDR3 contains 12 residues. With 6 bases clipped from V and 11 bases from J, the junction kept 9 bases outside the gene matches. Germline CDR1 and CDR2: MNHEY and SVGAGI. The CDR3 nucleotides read TGTGCCAGCAGCCCAGACAGGGTAAGGGCTTTCTTT. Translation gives CASSPDRVRAFF.

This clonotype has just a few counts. CDR3 sequence reads: CASGGTANYGYTF. In DNA form, the CDR3 reads TGTGCCAGCGGGGGGACAGCTAACTATGGCTACACCTTC. This chain connects TRBV2 to TRBJ1-2; 7 positions match TRBD1. In germline, CDR1 is SNHLY, CDR2 FYNNEI. CDR3 size: 13 residues. J was trimmed by 0 bases and V by 8 bases; bases with no gene match: 3.

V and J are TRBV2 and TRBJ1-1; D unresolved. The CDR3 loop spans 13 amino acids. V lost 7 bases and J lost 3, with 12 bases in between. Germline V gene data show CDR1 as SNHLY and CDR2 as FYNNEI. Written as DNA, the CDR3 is TGTGCCAGCAAAATCGGGCGCGACACTGAAGCTTTCTTT. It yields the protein CASKIGRDTEAFF.